A selection of T cell receptor beta chains follows, all from one sample in a study of cytomegalovirus exposure and HLA in healthy donors. Repertoires were generated with immunoSEQ multiplex PCR, while TCRdb's copy carries only in-frame clones and drops some. The profile shows over 150,000 clones, roughly 80% of them singletons. Sequencing was carried out using PBMCs. These receptors came from a young woman in good health and CMV-seropositive. Each CDR3 is given with its conserved first and last residue. D genes are given only for firm matches. Size is omitted from some rows. Given values are once, few, many or a class for expanded clones.

abundance	j_gene	len	d_gene	v_gene	CDR3nt	CDR3aa
-	TRBJ1-2	18	-	TRBV19	TGTGCCAGTAGTATAGGTGTAGGGGACGTCAGGGGCATCTATGGCTACACCTTC	CASSIGVGDVRGIYGYTF
-	TRBJ1-2	16	-	TRBV5-1	TGCGCCAGCAGCTTGGCGACGGCAGGGAGGGCCTATGGCTACACCTTC	CASSLATAGRAYGYTF
-	TRBJ1-1	9	-	TRBV5-4	TGTGCTTACGAGAGTAAAGCTTTCTTT	CAYESKAFF
-	TRBJ2-2	14	TRBD1	TRBV19	TGTGCCAGTAATCGACAGGGTAACACCGGGGAGCTGTTTTTT	CASNRQGNTGELFF
-	TRBJ2-7	13	TRBD1	TRBV6-5	TGTGCCACCAAGCCAGGGGGCGAGAGTCAGCAGTACTTC	CATKPGGESQQYF
few	TRBJ2-2	15	TRBD2	TRBV7-2	TGTGCCAGCAGCTTGACTAGCGTGGCCCCGTGGGAGCTGTTTTTT	CASSLTSVAPWELFF
-	TRBJ2-7	14	-	TRBV5-6	TGTGCCAGCAGCCTGTCAGGGCAGTCCTACGAGCAGTACTTC	CASSLSGQSYEQYF
-	TRBJ2-2	16	-	TRBV29-1	TGCAGCGTTGAAGAGTACAGGGAAGCGAACACCGGGGAGCTGTTTTTT	CSVEEYREANTGELFF
once	TRBJ2-1	16	TRBD2	TRBV28	TGTGCCAGCAGTACGACTAGCGGGGAAACCTACAATGAGCAGTTCTTC	CASSTTSGETYNEQFF
-	TRBJ2-5	15	-	TRBV4-1	TGCGCCAGCAGCCAAGGTTTAGCGGAGCAAGAGACCCAGTACTTC	CASSQGLAEQETQYF
-	TRBJ1-3	15	TRBD1	TRBV6-6	TGTGCCAGCATAAATCTAGGACAGGGTGGAAACACCATATATTTT	CASINLGQGGNTIYF
few	TRBJ2-5	16	TRBD1	TRBV5-1	TGCGCCAGCAGCCCCACCCCGGGACAGGGAGCAGAGACCCAGTACTTC	CASSPTPGQGAETQYF
-	TRBJ2-1	14	TRBD2	TRBV7-9	TGTGCCAGCAGCTTAGATGTAGCGGGGGTTCAGCAGTTCTTC	CASSLDVAGVQQFF
few	TRBJ1-5	17	TRBD1	TRBV4-2	TGTGCCAGCAGCCTGGACAGGGGACGCGGGGGAGATCAGCCCCAGCATTTT	CASSLDRGRGGDQPQHF
-	TRBJ1-1	16	-	TRBV12-2	TGTGCAAGTCGCTTAGAGTGTGACATCAGGGGTACTGAAGCTTTCTTT	CASRLECDIRGTEAFF
-	TRBJ1-1	14	-	TRBV7-2	TGTGCCAGCAGCTTATTACGTAGCGGCACTGAAGCTTTCTTT	CASSLLRSGTEAFF
-	TRBJ1-4	14	-	TRBV5-1	TGCGCCAGCAGCGCGGGTCAGGGGAATGAAAAACTGTTTTTT	CASSAGQGNEKLFF
-	TRBJ1-2	15	-	TRBV6-6	TGTGCCAGCGGCAACGAAGGGGGAAGATTGTTTGGCTACACCTTC	CASGNEGGRLFGYTF
-	TRBJ1-3	15	TRBD1	TRBV2	TGTGCCAGCAGTGCCAGACAGGGGGCTGGAAACACCATATATTTT	CASSARQGAGNTIYF
-	TRBJ1-2	16	TRBD1	TRBV7-6	TGTGCCAGCAGCTTTACAGGGGGACCGCCCCTCTATGGCTACACCTTC	CASSFTGGPPLYGYTF
-	TRBJ1-2	13	-	TRBV5-1	TGCGCCAGCAGCTTTTCGACAGCTTATGGCTACACCTTC	CASSFSTAYGYTF
-	TRBJ2-7	11	-	TRBV20-1	TGCAGTGCTAGGCAGGTGGACGAGCAGTACTTC	CSARQVDEQYF
-	TRBJ2-6	16	-	TRBV5-1	TGCGCCAGCAGCCCGAGCAGGGGATCTGGGGCCAACGTCCTGACTTTC	CASSPSRGSGANVLTF
-	TRBJ1-2	12	-	TRBV28	TGTGCCAGCAGGCAACAGGGAACTGGCTACACCTTC	CASRQQGTGYTF
-	TRBJ2-2	14	-	TRBV7-8	TGTGCCAGCAGCTCACAGGCGAACACCGGGGAGCTGTTTTTT	CASSSQANTGELFF
-	TRBJ1-3	14	TRBD1	TRBV6-1	TGTGCCAGCAGTCCCAGACAGGGCAGAAACACCATATATTTT	CASSPRQGRNTIYF
-	TRBJ1-1	15	TRBD1	TRBV10-3	TGTGCCATCAGTGGGGACAGGACATTGAACACTGAAGCTTTCTTT	CAISGDRTLNTEAFF
-	TRBJ2-7	14	TRBD1	TRBV27	TGTGCCAGCAGACAGGACAGGGGGCTCTACGAGCAGTACTTC	CASRQDRGLYEQYF
-	TRBJ2-1	16	TRBD2	TRBV4-2	TGTGCCAGCAGCCAAGGCGGGGGTCCTGGTGCCAATGAGCAGTTCTTC	CASSQGGGPGANEQFF
-	TRBJ2-5	15	TRBD1	TRBV5-8	TGTGCCAGCAGCTACCGGACAGGGGGCGGGGAGACCCAGTACTTC	CASSYRTGGGETQYF
-	TRBJ2-5	14	-	TRBV7-2	TGTGCCAGCAGCTCCACCGCTAGCATTGAGACCCAGTACTTC	CASSSTASIETQYF
-	TRBJ2-5	15	-	TRBV4-1	TGCGCCAGCAGCCAAGAGGGCGATGGCCGGGGGACCCAGTACTTC	CASSQEGDGRGTQYF
-	TRBJ1-1	15	-	TRBV6-1	TGTGCCAGCAGTGAATTTGACAGGTTGGGCACTGAAGCTTTCTTT	CASSEFDRLGTEAFF
-	TRBJ2-2	19	TRBD2	TRBV14	TGTGCCAGCAGCCAAGATCCCCTAGCGGGGTTAAAGAACACCGGGGAGCTGTTTTTT	CASSQDPLAGLKNTGELFF
few	TRBJ2-1	16	-	TRBV6-5	TGTGCCAGCAGTTACTCTGGGGCGAGCTCCTACAATGAGCAGTTCTTC	CASSYSGASSYNEQFF
once	TRBJ2-1	18	-	TRBV28	TGTGCCAGCAGTCCCGATTGGGGTAGCGGAGGCTCCTACAATGAGCAGTTCTTC	CASSPDWGSGGSYNEQFF
-	TRBJ2-7	16	TRBD1	TRBV19	TGTGCCAGTAGCTATATCCTCCGGGACAGGGTTTACGAGCAGTACTTC	CASSYILRDRVYEQYF
-	TRBJ1-2	17	TRBD1	TRBV27	TGTGCCAGCAGTCTAAACCCAGCCGGGACAGGGTTCGGTGGCTACACCTTC	CASSLNPAGTGFGGYTF
-	TRBJ1-5	16	TRBD1	TRBV7-3	TGTGCCAGCAGCCCTCCGGGACAGAATAGCAATCAGCCCCAGCATTTT	CASSPPGQNSNQPQHF
-	TRBJ2-7	13	TRBD1	TRBV7-9	TGTGCCAGCAGCTCGGGACAGTGGGATGAGCAGTACTTC	CASSSGQWDEQYF
-	TRBJ2-6	15	TRBD2	TRBV5-5	TGTGCCAGCAGCCGGGGAGGGACTGGGGCCAACGTCCTGACTTTC	CASSRGGTGANVLTF
-	TRBJ1-1	15	-	TRBV7-9	TGTGCCAGCAGCTTCAGGGAGGGTGGAAACACTGAAGCTTTCTTT	CASSFREGGNTEAFF
-	TRBJ1-2	15	-	TRBV28	TGTGCCAGCAGTTTGGGTACAGCAGATAACTATGGCTACACCTTC	CASSLGTADNYGYTF
few	TRBJ1-3	15	-	TRBV7-6	TGTGCCAGCAGCTTAGCGCTAGCTCTGGGAAACACCATATATTTT	CASSLALALGNTIYF
-	TRBJ2-3	15	-	TRBV9	TGTGCCAGCAGCGTACTAGCGATAGAGACAGATACGCAGTATTTT	CASSVLAIETDTQYF
-	TRBJ1-2	14	-	TRBV19	TGTGCCAGTAGCCCCCGGGGAGGGGGCTATGGCTACACCTTC	CASSPRGGGYGYTF
-	TRBJ2-5	12	TRBD1	TRBV28	TGTGCCAGCACGACAGGGCAAGAGACCCAGTACTTC	CASTTGQETQYF
-	TRBJ2-7	13	-	TRBV5-6	TGTGCCAGCAGCTTCGGTGGGAGCGACGAGCAGTACTTC	CASSFGGSDEQYF
-	TRBJ1-2	15	-	TRBV4-1	TGCGCCAGCAGCCAATCAGTAAATTTCGGGTATGGCTACACCTTC	CASSQSVNFGYGYTF
-	TRBJ1-2	14	TRBD1	TRBV4-3	TGCGCCAGCAGCCAAGATATCCAGGGGGGTGGCTACACCTTC	CASSQDIQGGGYTF
few	TRBJ2-5	13	-	TRBV6-5	TGTGCCAGCAGAATATCTTACCAAGAGACCCAGTACTTC	CASRISYQETQYF
once	TRBJ2-6	13	-	TRBV7-3	TGTGCCAGCAGCCCCGGTGGGGCCAACGTCCTGACTTTC	CASSPGGANVLTF
-	TRBJ1-2	15	-	TRBV7-9	TGTGCCAGCAGCTTAGATTTTACGGGAGGGGTCGGCTACACCTTC	CASSLDFTGGVGYTF
-	TRBJ2-5	15	TRBD1	TRBV7-9	TGTGCCAGCAGCCCTCCGGGGACAGCACAAGAGACCCAGTACTTC	CASSPPGTAQETQYF
few	TRBJ2-3	19	TRBD2	TRBV2	TGTGCCAGCAGTGAAGGGACTAGCGGGGGGGCCGAGGCGACAGATACGCAGTATTTT	CASSEGTSGGAEATDTQYF
-	TRBJ1-2	13	-	TRBV7-2	TGTGCCAGCAGCTTAGACAGGGCGAATGGCTACACCTTC	CASSLDRANGYTF
-	TRBJ1-6	14	-	TRBV11-2	TGTGCCAGCAGCCCGAGCTCCTATAATTCACCCCTCCACTTT	CASSPSSYNSPLHF
-	TRBJ1-1	16	-	TRBV7-9	TGTGCCAGCAGCCCGCGGTCAGGGTTAAGATACGCTGAAGCTTTCTTT	CASSPRSGLRYAEAFF
-	TRBJ1-2	14	TRBD1	TRBV7-9	TGTGCCAGCAGCTTGGGACAGTCTAACTATGGCTACACCTTC	CASSLGQSNYGYTF
-	TRBJ1-2	14	-	TRBV6-5	TGTGCCAGCAGTTACTCGGGGGCAAACTATGGCTACACCTTC	CASSYSGANYGYTF